Below, 32 T cell receptor beta chains from the same sample are listed, as sequenced in a study of CD8 T cell repertoires and HIV-1 epitope variants. Produced via immunoSEQ multiplex PCR; TCRdb's table is partial and in-frame only. Among 95,000 or so clones, around 75% were seen once, and the ten largest hold around 24%. The sample was uncultured baseline CD8+ T cells from peripheral blood mononuclear cells (PBMCs). The receptors come from a male donor with HIV.

The chain joins TRBV7-2 to TRBJ2-7; 9 bases agree with TRBD1. Unmatched junction bases numbered 1, after V lost 3 bases and J lost 10 bases. From germline, CDR1 is SGHTA and CDR2 FQGNSA. The CDR3 spans 11 residues. The CDR3 region is CASSFTGGQYF. As DNA, the CDR3 is TGTGCCAGCAGCTTCACAGGGGGCCAGTACTTC.

This clone was seen just once. This rearrangement joins TRBV18 to TRBJ2-7, with D perhaps TRBD1 (6 bases). Deletions cut 4 bases from V and 3 bases from J, with 13 bases between. The CDR3 is 14 amino acids. Germline CDR1 KGHSH, CDR2 LQKENI. DNA for the CDR3: TGTGCCAGCTCACTCCTACAGGGTCTCTACGAGCAGTACTTC. It is translated as CASSLLQGLYEQYF.

The rearrangement links TRBV11-2 to TRBJ1-2, with TRBD1 matching 7 bases. Germline CDR1 and CDR2: SGHAT and FQNNGV. The CDR3 runs to 16 residues. J gave up 4 bases and V 4 bases, and 12 bases lay outside the gene matches. CDR3 amino acids: CASSYEIQGPFYGYTF. The CDR3 nucleotides read TGTGCCAGCAGCTATGAAATACAGGGGCCATTCTATGGCTACACCTTC.

The chain combines TRBV11-1 with TRBJ2-7, with 8 bases identical to TRBD2. The CDR3 is made up of 15 amino acids. The ends lost 6 bases at V and 2 bases at J; junction bases unmatched: 9. Germline CDR1 reads SGHAT; CDR2 reads FQDESV (reference sequence). CDR3 in amino acids: CASRTTSGSTYEQYF. Here the CDR3 DNA reads TGTGCCAGCAGAACCACTAGCGGTTCTACCTACGAGCAGTACTTC.

The V gene is TRBV7-2, the J gene TRBJ2-7, with D tentatively TRBD1 or TRBD2 (5 bases each). In germline, CDR1 is SGHTA, CDR2 FQGNSA. V was shortened by 2 bases and J by 6 bases, with 17 bases between the two germline ends. This CDR3 has 15 amino acids. The CDR3: CASSLPGTATSEQYF. The CDR3 DNA sequence: TGTGCCAGCAGCTTACCCGGGACGGCAACCTCCGAGCAGTACTTC.

The rearrangement joins TRBV5-1 to TRBJ2-7; D possibly matches TRBD1 or TRBD2 (5 bases each). With 5 bases removed from V and 3 bases from J, the gap between germline ends came to 18 bases. Germline-derived CDR1 and CDR2 are SGHRS and YFSETQ. The CDR3 has 15 amino acids. The CDR3 DNA sequence: TGCGCCAGCAGTAACGCCGGGACGGGGAACTACGAGCAGTACTTC. Translation gives CASSNAGTGNYEQYF.

The chain carries TRBV15 and TRBJ1-4; D is unclear. V gave up 9 bases and J gave up 3 bases, with 17 bases separating them. CDR3 size: 15 residues. CDR1 is LNHNV and CDR2 is YYDKDF in the germline V gene (reference sequence). The CDR3: CATKHRRVANEKLFF. CDR3 bases: TGTGCCACGAAGCATAGGAGGGTTGCTAATGAAAAACTGTTTTTT.

In its sample, this clone was seen many times. V and J are TRBV9 and TRBJ2-3; 8 nucleotides align to TRBD1. The CDR3 loop spans 15 amino acids. Germline V lookup: CDR1 SGDLS, CDR2 YYNGEE. The ends lost 3 bases at V and 0 bases at J; junction bases unmatched: 3. The CDR3 loop reads CASSEWTGSTDTQYF. The DNA for the CDR3 is TGTGCCAGCAGCGAATGGACAGGGAGCACAGATACGCAGTATTTT.

The chain links TRBV9 to TRBJ1-2; D perhaps matches TRBD1 (5 bases). The V gene's germline CDR1 is SGDLS and CDR2 YYNGEE. This CDR3 is built from 14 residues. V shed 3 bases and J shed 1 base, with 10 bases lying between them. DNA for the CDR3: TGTGCCAGCAGCGCAGGGTTGGGTAACTATGGCTACACCTTC. Protein: CASSAGLGNYGYTF.

This sequence joins TRBV9 and TRBJ2-5; TRBD2 agrees at 7 bases. With 4 bases clipped from V and 4 bases from J, the junction kept 16 bases outside the gene matches. The CDR3 totals 17 residues. Germline loops: CDR1 SGDLS, CDR2 YYNGEE. The CDR3, as DNA: TGTGCCAGCAGCCTCCGGGGGGAGGGGCTGGGTGGAGAGACCCAGTACTTC. Amino acids: CASSLRGEGLGGETQYF.

The V and J genes are TRBV7-2 and TRBJ1-1, with a tentative D call TRBD1 (6 bases). Per germline, CDR1 SGHTA and CDR2 FQGNSA. The CDR3 covers 15 residues. The germline V and J ends were trimmed by 2 bases and 4 bases, with 14 bases remaining between them. The CDR3 protein is CASSLYPGESTEAFF. The CDR3 coding sequence is TGTGCCAGCAGCTTATACCCAGGGGAGAGCACTGAAGCTTTCTTT.

V and J are TRBV7-2 and TRBJ1-2; the D gene is possibly TRBD1 (5 bases). CDR1 is SGHTA, CDR2 FQGNSA, per germline. The CDR3 consists of 13 residues. Trimming cost V 5 bases and J 8 bases, with 15 bases left between them. The CDR3 DNA follows: TGTGCCAGCAGCCCGGGGGTAATTATCGGCTACACCTTC. Translation: CASSPGVIIGYTF.

The J gene is TRBJ1-2, the V gene TRBV14; D is unclear. Trimming removed 0 bases at V and 2 bases at J, with 7 bases between. Germline values: CDR1 SGHDN, CDR2 FVKESK. The CDR3 sequence is 14 residues long. CDR3 in amino acids: CASSQEVGNYGYTF. CDR3 bases: TGTGCCAGCAGCCAAGAAGTCGGGAACTATGGCTACACCTTC.

The chain employs TRBV29-1 and TRBJ2-7, with TRBD1 matching over 10 bases. Germline trimming cut 7 bases from V and 2 bases from J; bases unmatched to any gene: 17. Looked up from germline, CDR1 is SQVTM and CDR2 is ANQGSEA. The CDR3 is made up of 17 amino acids. The DNA of the CDR3 is TGCAGCGCCCGCGGGACAGGGGCTTTTGGGGGAACCTACGAGCAGTACTTC. It yields the protein CSARGTGAFGGTYEQYF.

This chain connects TRBV30 to TRBJ2-1; D gene unclear. This CDR3 spans 14 amino acids. Germline V gene sequence: CDR1 GTSNPN, CDR2 SVGIG (reference sequence). Trimming shortened V by 2 bases and J by 8 bases, and 16 bases separated the two germline ends. The CDR3 protein is CAWSKRFSRDEQFF. Here the CDR3 DNA reads TGTGCCTGGAGTAAAAGGTTCTCAAGGGATGAGCAGTTCTTC.

V and J are TRBV9 and TRBJ1-4; no reliable D call. This CDR3 comprises 17 residues. Germline CDR1 and CDR2: SGDLS and YYNGEE. Trimming removed 0 bases at V and 6 bases at J, with 18 bases between. The CDR3 DNA is TGTGCCAGCAGCGTAGATGAATTGCCAGGCAAATATGAAAAACTGTTTTTT. Protein product: CASSVDELPGKYEKLFF.

This clone turned up a few times. The J gene is TRBJ1-1, the V gene TRBV16, with 7 bases identical to TRBD1. CDR1 KGHSY and CDR2 FQNENV come from the germline V gene. J lost 1 base, V lost 1 base, and 3 bases had no gene match. The CDR3 extends over 15 amino acids. CDR3 amino acids: CASSQWNRGNTEAFF. CDR3 sequence (DNA): TGTGCCAGCAGCCAATGGAACAGGGGGAACACTGAAGCTTTCTTT.

The CDR3 reads CASRGDEGGPQYF. The CDR3 DNA reads TGCGCCAGCAGGGGAGATGAGGGGGGACCGCAGTACTTC. The chain links TRBV5-1 to TRBJ2-7; D assignment may be TRBD1 or TRBD2 (6 bases each). The CDR3 extends over 13 amino acids. Trimming shortened V by 5 bases and J by 9 bases, and 18 bases separated the two germline ends. Germline V gene data show CDR1 as SGHRS and CDR2 as YFSETQ.

The V gene is TRBV5-1, the J gene TRBJ2-7; D gene uncertain. The CDR3 covers 12 residues. Per the germline V gene, CDR1 is SGHRS and CDR2 is YFSETQ. With 0 bases removed from V and 6 bases from J, the gap between germline ends came to 7 bases. The CDR3 loop reads CASSLERSEQYF. CDR3 sequence (DNA): TGCGCCAGCAGCTTGGAAAGAAGCGAGCAGTACTTC.

This sequence joins TRBV7-2 and TRBJ2-7; 9 nucleotides line up with TRBD1. The CDR3 sequence is 15 residues long. Per germline, CDR1 SGHTA and CDR2 FQGNSA. The V gene end was trimmed by 5 bases and the J gene end by 3 bases; junction bases not matched to a gene: 8. In DNA form, the CDR3 reads TGTGCCAGCAGCCTGGACTCGACAGGGGGCTACGAGCAGTACTTC. Encoded protein: CASSLDSTGGYEQYF. Full variable domain (outside the CDR3, taken from reference TRBV7-2 and TRBJ2-7): GAGVSQSPSNKVTEKGKDVELRCDPISGHTALYWYRQSLGQGLEFLIYFQGNSAPDKSGLPSDRFSAERTGGSVSTLTIQRTQQEDSAVYLCASSLDSTGGYEQYFGPGTRLTVT.

The chain has TRBV28 and TRBJ1-3; D not certain. The V gene's germline CDR1 is MDHEN and CDR2 SYDVKM. The CDR3 loop spans 12 amino acids. Trimming took off 6 bases at V and 4 bases at J, with 7 bases between the two ends. CDR3 in DNA: TGTGCCAGCAGGTTACAGGGAAACACCATATATTTT. Amino acid sequence: CASRLQGNTIYF.

The rearrangement links TRBV20-1 to TRBJ1-1; TRBD1 agrees at 8 bases. V was clipped by 7 bases and J by 4 bases; unmatched bases: 2. CDR1 and CDR2 (germline): DFQATT, SNEGSKA (reference sequence). CDR3 length: 11 amino acids. The CDR3 DNA reads TGCAGTGTAACAGGGGGCACTGAAGCTTTCTTT. It is translated as CSVTGGTEAFF.

The CDR3 nucleotides read TGTGCCAGCAGCTTAGAACGGAACACTGAAGCTTTCTTT. It codes for CASSLERNTEAFF. The chain has TRBV11-3 and TRBJ1-1; D call uncertain. This CDR3 comprises 13 residues. From germline, CDR1 is SGHNT and CDR2 YENEEA. V was cut by 0 bases and J by 1 base, with 3 bases left in between.

The rearrangement links TRBV5-1 to TRBJ2-7; 7 nucleotides line up with TRBD1. CDR1 SGHRS and CDR2 YFSETQ come from the germline V gene. V lost 7 bases to trimming and J lost 5 bases; unmatched junction nucleotides: 12. CDR3 size: 14 residues. The CDR3 spells CASSSLGGVDEQYF. The DNA of the CDR3 is TGCGCCAGCTCTTCGCTAGGGGGCGTCGACGAGCAGTACTTC.

This chain connects TRBV5-5 to TRBJ1-2; D is unresolved. The V gene lost 4 bases and the J gene lost 5 bases, with 9 bases spanning the gap. CDR3 length equals 12 residues. CDR1 and CDR2 from the germline V gene are SGHKS and YYEKEE (reference sequence). CDR3 bases: TGTGCCAGCAGCCCCTCGTCTTATGGCTACACCTTC. This codes for CASSPSSYGYTF. Combining the CDR3 with reference TRBV5-5 and TRBJ1-2 gives the whole variable domain DAGVTQSPTHLIKTRGQQVTLRCSPISGHKSVSWYQQVLGQGPQFIFQYYEKEERGRGNFPDRFSARQFPNYSSELNVNALLLGDSALYLCASSPSSYGYTFGSGTRLTVV.

The chain couples TRBV27 to TRBJ2-7, with 7 bases identical to TRBD2. V trimming: 7 bases; J trimming: 7 bases; junction bases outside the gene matches: 13. Germline CDR1 reads MNHEY; CDR2 reads SMNVEV (reference sequence). This CDR3 spans 14 amino acids. CDR3 residues: CASTRSGGSGEQYF. The CDR3 DNA reads TGTGCCAGCACCCGGTCGGGGGGATCGGGAGAGCAGTACTTC.

The chain carries TRBV29-1 and TRBJ1-5; D is ambiguous. CDR3 length equals 14 residues. Trimming cost V 8 bases and J 4 bases, with 18 bases left between them. Germline loops: CDR1 SQVTM, CDR2 ANQGSEA. Here the CDR3 reads CSFTQGQANQPQHF. The CDR3, as DNA: TGCAGCTTTACCCAAGGTCAGGCAAATCAGCCCCAGCATTTT.

The V gene is TRBV5-4, the J gene TRBJ2-1, with D maybe TRBD1 (5 bases). The CDR3 is 15 amino acids. Trimming took 0 bases from V and 13 from J, leaving 20 bases between them. Looked up from germline, CDR1 is SGHNT and CDR2 is YYREEE (reference sequence). The DNA for the CDR3 is TGTGCCAGCAGCTTGGCCGGAACCGGGTCGACAGCTCAGTTCTTC. Its translation is CASSLAGTGSTAQFF.

J is TRBJ2-5 and V is TRBV27; possibly TRBD2 for D (6 bases). Germline values: CDR1 MNHEY, CDR2 SMNVEV (reference sequence). The V gene lost 5 bases and the J gene lost 5 bases, with 15 bases spanning the gap. CDR3 length: 14 residues. DNA of the CDR3: TGTGCCAGCAGTCCTTATGGGGGGTGGGAGACCCAGTACTTC. It encodes CASSPYGGWETQYF.

In the case of this clone: Germline is not matched at one junction end, which may reflect a read error. The V gene is TRBV7-7, the J gene TRBJ2-1; possibly TRBD1 or TRBD2 for D (7 bases each). Germline loops: CDR1 SSHAT, CDR2 FNYEAQ (reference sequence). This CDR3 contains 14 residues. The CDR3 DNA sequence: TGTGCTAGCACCCCCGGGGAGGGGGCAAATGAGCAGTTCTTC. This codes for CASTPGEGANEQFF.

This chain connects TRBV2 to TRBJ2-1; TRBD2 matches 8 bases. Germline CDR1 and CDR2: SNHLY and FYNNEI. There are 15 residues in the CDR3. V shed 1 base, J shed 4 bases, and the junction held 3 bases outside the gene matches. CDR3 residues: CASSEGGRSYNEQFF. The CDR3 nucleotides are TGTGCCAGCAGTGAAGGCGGGAGGTCTTACAATGAGCAGTTCTTC.

The genes are TRBV4-3 and TRBJ2-5; D might be TRBD1 (6 bases). CDR3 length: 16 amino acids. Germline lookup yields CDR1 LGHNA and CDR2 YSLEER. V was trimmed by 4 bases and J by 2 bases, leaving 17 bases between them. The CDR3 is CASSPGGRAGQETQYF. The CDR3 region has the DNA TGCGCCAGCAGCCCTGGGGGCAGGGCAGGGCAAGAGACCCAGTACTTC.